This TCR beta chain came from a study of T cells after yellow fever vaccination. The wider study: Low-cell-number fractions were prepared with SMART-Seq v4 Ultra Low Input. General study points: Peak timing came faster in the weaker secondary response, day 5 versus 15.

The 5'RACE template-switching step produced TCR cDNA and added a universal primer site and UMIs. TCRdb re-derived calls from the 5' RACE reads in MiXCR, one entry per CDR3 protein. Among more than 250,000 distinct CDR3 sequences listed, around 6.8% were seen once. This clonotype was picked up a small number of times. The antigen remains unidentified. The germline V gene encodes CDR1 MRHNA and CDR2 SNTAGT. The CDR3 contains 13 residues. With 3 bases removed from V and 6 bases from J, the gap between germline ends came to 10 bases. Sample: PBMCs, taken about 49 days after the first yellow fever vaccination. The chain links TRBV6-4 to TRBJ2-3; D not certain. This TCR came from a man aged 18 to 29 who received the YFV17D yellow fever vaccine. The CDR3 nucleotides are TGTGCCAGCAGTGATACGACTCGGGATACGCAGTATTTT. It encodes CASSDTTRDTQYF.